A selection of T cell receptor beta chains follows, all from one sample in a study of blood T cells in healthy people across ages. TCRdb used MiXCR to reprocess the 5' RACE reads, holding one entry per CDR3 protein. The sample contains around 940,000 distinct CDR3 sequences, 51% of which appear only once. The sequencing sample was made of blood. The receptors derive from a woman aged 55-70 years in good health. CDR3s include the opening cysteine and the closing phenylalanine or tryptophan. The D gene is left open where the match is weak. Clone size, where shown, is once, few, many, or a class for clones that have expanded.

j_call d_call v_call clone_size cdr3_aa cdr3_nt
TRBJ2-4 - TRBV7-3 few CASSYQPGRRDIQYF TGTGCCAGCAGCTACCAGCCGGGACGAAGAGACATTCAGTACTTC
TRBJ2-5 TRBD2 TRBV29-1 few CSVEVVAGLETQYF TGCAGCGTTGAAGTGGTAGCGGGATTGGAGACCCAGTACTTC
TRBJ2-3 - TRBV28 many CASSSPGQPTDTQYF TGTGCCAGCAGTTCTCCGGGACAACCCACAGATACGCAGTATTTT
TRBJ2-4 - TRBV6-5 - CASSPGTNLAKNIQYF TGTGCCAGCAGCCCCGGGACAAATTTAGCCAAAAACATTCAGTACTTC
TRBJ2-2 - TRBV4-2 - CASSQDWIRAGELFF TGTGCCAGCAGCCAAGATTGGATAAGGGCCGGGGAGCTGTTTTTT
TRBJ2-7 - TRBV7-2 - CASSIDPGSSYEQYF TGTGCCAGCAGCATTGATCCGGGAAGCTCCTACGAGCAGTACTTC
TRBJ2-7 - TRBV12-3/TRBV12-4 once CASTRSGPYEQYF TGTGCCAGCACCCGGAGCGGCCCCTACGAGCAGTACTTC
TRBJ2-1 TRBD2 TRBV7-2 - CASSLRTSGRPSSYNEQFF TGTGCCAGCAGCCTTCGGACTAGCGGGAGACCGAGCTCCTACAATGAGCAGTTCTTC
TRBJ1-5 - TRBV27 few CASSYRNQPQHF TGTGCCAGCAGTTATAGGAATCAGCCCCAGCATTTT
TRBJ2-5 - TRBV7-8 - CAGSLRTKTYEQYF TGTGCCGGCAGCTTAAGGACTAAAACCTACGAACAGTACTTC
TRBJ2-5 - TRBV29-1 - CSVVGRKETQYF TGCAGCGTTGTGGGTAGGAAAGAGACCCAGTACTTC
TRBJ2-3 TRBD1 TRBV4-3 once CASSQEATGIGDTQYF TGCGCCAGCAGCCAAGAGGCGACAGGGATTGGCGATACGCAGTATTTT
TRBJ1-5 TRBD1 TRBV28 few CASTTRQGSGQPQHF TGTGCCAGCACGACGAGACAGGGCTCTGGGCAGCCCCAGCATTTT
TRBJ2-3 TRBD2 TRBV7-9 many CASSFGLAGAGDTQYF TGTGCCAGCAGCTTCGGACTAGCGGGAGCGGGGGATACGCAGTATTTT
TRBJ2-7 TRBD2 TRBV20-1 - CSATIPGLADYEQYF TGCAGTGCTACGATCCCGGGACTAGCGGACTACGAGCAGTACTTC